Included here is one T cell receptor beta chain sequence, with context. TCRdb's copy holds only in-frame clones and misses some; the assay was immunoSEQ multiplex PCR. Of 34,000 or so clones listed, roughly 79% are singletons. These data come from a study of OX40 agonist ivuxolimab in advanced cancers. Germline lookup yields CDR1 ENHRY and CDR2 SYGVKD. V trimming: 10 bases; J trimming: 1 base; junction bases outside the gene matches: 9. The CDR3 runs to 14 residues. The J gene is TRBJ2-7, the V gene TRBV10-3, with 8 nucleotides matching TRBD2. The receptor's source is an adult with an advanced solid tumor such as melanoma, head and neck, liver or kidney cancer. The specimen was CD4+ or CD8+ T cells sorted from blood, collected in a trial of the OX40 agonist ivuxolimab. DNA for the CDR3: TGTGCCACGCGCTTGCGGGGGGATTCCTACGAGCAGTACTTC. This translates into CATRLRGDSYEQYF.